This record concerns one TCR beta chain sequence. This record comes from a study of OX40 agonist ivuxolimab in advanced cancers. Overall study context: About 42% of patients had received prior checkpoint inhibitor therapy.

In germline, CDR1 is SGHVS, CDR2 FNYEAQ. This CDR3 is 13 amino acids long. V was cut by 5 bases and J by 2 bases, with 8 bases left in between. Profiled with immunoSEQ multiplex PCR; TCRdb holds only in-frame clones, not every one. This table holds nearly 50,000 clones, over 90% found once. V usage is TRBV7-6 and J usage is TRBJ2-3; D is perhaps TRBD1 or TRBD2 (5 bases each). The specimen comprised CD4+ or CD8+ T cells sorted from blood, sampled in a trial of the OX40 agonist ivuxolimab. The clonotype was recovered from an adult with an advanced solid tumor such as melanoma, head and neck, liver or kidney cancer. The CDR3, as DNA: TGTGCCAGCAGCCTGGGGGTCACAGATACGCAGTATTTT. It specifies CASSLGVTDTQYF.